The 17 T cell receptor beta chains below all came from one sample that was sequenced in a study of Ad26.COV2.S vaccination and SARS-CoV-2 variants. TCRdb keeps only in-frame clones here, not all; method: immunoSEQ multiplex PCR. The sample lists roughly 150,000 clones, 80% to 90% seen once, with approximately 5% in the top ten. Sample: peripheral blood, taken after recovery from COVID-19. Receptors were obtained from a human donor who had recovered from COVID-19.

The chain employs TRBV9 and TRBJ2-3, with unresolved D. The CDR3 has 13 amino acids. Trimming took 2 bases from V and 1 from J, leaving 5 bases between them. CDR1 and CDR2 from the germline V gene are SGDLS and YYNGEE. In DNA form, the CDR3 reads TGTGCCAGCAGCGTGGTTGGCACAGATACGCAGTATTTT. Translated: CASSVVGTDTQYF.

The V and J genes are TRBV9 and TRBJ1-1; no clear D gene. Trimming pared 5 bases from V and 4 bases from J, leaving 21 bases between. CDR1 is SGDLS, CDR2 YYNGEE, per germline. The CDR3 length is 16 residues. The CDR3 DNA sequence: TGTGCCAGCAGGGGCCCCCCGGGCAAAGGATCCACTGAAGCTTTCTTT. Translated, it gives CASRGPPGKGSTEAFF. Supplemented by reference TRBV9 and TRBJ1-1, the full variable domain reads DSGVTQTPKHLITATGQRVTLRCSPRSGDLSVYWYQQSLDQGLQFLIQYYNGEERAKGNILERFSAQQFPDLHSELNLSSLELGDSALYFCASRGPPGKGSTEAFFGQGTRLTVV.

This chain uses TRBV27 with TRBJ2-2; D uncertain. Trimming removed 6 bases at V and 5 bases at J, with 10 bases between. This CDR3 has 13 amino acids. CDR1 MNHEY and CDR2 SMNVEV come from the germline V gene (reference sequence). CDR3 in DNA: TGTGCCAGCAGCTTAACACTTACCGGGGAGCTGTTTTTT. Translated: CASSLTLTGELFF.

The J gene is TRBJ2-5, the V gene TRBV5-4, with unresolved D. The CDR3 totals 13 residues. CDR1 is SGHNT and CDR2 is YYREEE in the germline V gene (reference sequence). Trimming took 4 bases from V and 3 from J, leaving 10 bases between them. The CDR3 DNA is TGTGCCAGCAGCGTACTGACGGAAGAGACCCAGTACTTC. Amino acids: CASSVLTEETQYF.

The chain carries TRBV28 and TRBJ1-1; D gene ambiguous. CDR3 length equals 15 residues. Trimming pared 5 bases from V and 3 bases from J, leaving 16 bases between. In germline, CDR1 is MDHEN, CDR2 SYDVKM. The CDR3 nucleotides read TGTGCCAGCAGTCCGAGACCTAATAGGTACACTGAAGCTTTCTTT. Translation: CASSPRPNRYTEAFF.

This chain connects TRBV7-6 to TRBJ1-1, with TRBD1 matching over 7 bases. Germline values: CDR1 SGHVS, CDR2 FNYEAQ. This CDR3 contains 19 residues. The trim removed 6 bases at V and 0 bases at J, leaving 19 bases unmatched. CDR3 sequence: CASSLNPPVAGTVNTEAFF. CDR3 DNA sequence: TGTGCCAGCAGTCTTAACCCCCCCGTCGCGGGGACAGTGAACACTGAAGCTTTCTTT.

The chain recombines TRBV15 with TRBJ2-1; 7 bases map to TRBD1. The CDR3 consists of 16 residues. CDR1 and CDR2 from the germline V gene are LNHNV and YYDKDF (reference sequence). After removal of 3 bases from V and 5 bases from J, the junction contained 10 bases not matched to a gene. CDR3 coding DNA: TGTGCCACCAGCAGTTTAGGGGGCTCGAGAAACAATGAGCAGTTCTTC. Translating gives CATSSLGGSRNNEQFF. The entire variable domain, with the rest obtained from reference TRBV15 and TRBJ2-1, is as follows: DAMVIQNPRYQVTQFGKPVTLSCSQTLNHNVMYWYQQKSSQAPKLLFHYYDKDFNNEADTPDNFQSRRPNTSFCFLDIRSPGLGDTAMYLCATSSLGGSRNNEQFFGPGTRLTVL.

The chain combines TRBV30 with TRBJ2-3, with 8 bases identical to TRBD1. This CDR3 contains 17 residues. Germline V gene lookup returns CDR1 GTSNPN and CDR2 SVGIG (reference sequence). With V trimmed by 2 bases and J by 2 bases, 12 bases remained unmatched. DNA for the CDR3: TGTGCCTGGAGTAAGTGGGACAGGTCCTTCCTCACAGATACGCAGTATTTT. Translation gives CAWSKWDRSFLTDTQYF.

Here the CDR3 reads CASSRGLAGGGDEQYF. Here the CDR3 DNA reads TGTGCCAGCAGTCGTGGACTAGCGGGGGGTGGCGACGAGCAGTACTTC. V and J are TRBV14 and TRBJ2-7; 14 bases match TRBD2. This CDR3 is 16 amino acids long. V shed 6 bases, J shed 5 bases, and the junction held 9 bases outside the gene matches. Per the germline V gene, CDR1 is SGHDN and CDR2 is FVKESK.

The CDR3 nucleotides read TGTGCCAGCAGCAGCTGGACAGGGAAGACCCAGTACTTC. Amino acids: CASSSWTGKTQYF. V is TRBV5-6 and J is TRBJ2-5; TRBD1 matches at 8 bases. This CDR3 region has 13 residues. The germline V gene encodes CDR1 SGHDT and CDR2 YYEEEE. The trim removed 4 bases at V and 6 bases at J, leaving 5 bases unmatched.

The rearrangement uses TRBV2 and TRBJ2-5; 7 nucleotides align to TRBD2. Germline CDR1 reads SNHLY; CDR2 reads FYNNEI. The CDR3 spans 14 residues. J was trimmed by 5 bases and V by 4 bases; bases with no gene match: 7. In DNA form, the CDR3 reads TGTGCCAGCAGTGGAGGACTAGTGGGGGAGACCCAGTACTTC. This sequence encodes CASSGGLVGETQYF.

The table lists this clone with a count of one. The junction does not match germline at one end; this may be a read error. The V and J genes are TRBV3-1 (or the pseudogene TRBV3-2) and TRBJ2-1; TRBD1 or TRBD2 may be the D gene (6 bases each). CDR3 length: 15 amino acids. In germline, CDR1 is LGHDT, CDR2 YNNKEL (reference sequence). In DNA form, the CDR3 reads TGTGCCAGCAGCCAAGGGGGGGCCTTTTACAGTGAGCAGTTCTTC. As protein: CASSQGGAFYSEQFF.

V is TRBV28 and J is TRBJ1-4; D uncertain. V was cut by 6 bases and J by 1 base, with 9 bases left in between. Germline-derived CDR1 and CDR2 are MDHEN and SYDVKM. The CDR3 is made up of 14 amino acids. CDR3 coding DNA: TGTGCCAGCAGCCTAAGTGTAACTAATGAAAAACTGTTTTTT. Its protein is CASSLSVTNEKLFF.

As for this clone: Distinct nucleotide sequences in the sample also encode this CDR3. V and J are TRBV7-2 and TRBJ2-2; D remains ambiguous. The V gene lost 5 bases and the J gene lost 1 base, with 8 bases spanning the gap. CDR3 length equals 14 residues. Germline V gene lookup returns CDR1 SGHTA and CDR2 FQGNSA. The CDR3 reads CASSLYRNTGELFF. The CDR3, as DNA: TGTGCCAGCAGCCTCTACAGGAACACCGGGGAGCTGTTTTTT.

V gene TRBV28 combines with J gene TRBJ1-5; D call uncertain. V gave up 2 bases and J gave up 0 bases, with 14 bases separating them. The CDR3 contains 17 residues. From germline, CDR1 is MDHEN and CDR2 SYDVKM. This CDR3 reads CASSLPVQVLSNQPQHF. The CDR3 DNA reads as TGTGCCAGCAGTTTACCTGTCCAAGTACTTAGCAATCAGCCCCAGCATTTT.

The rearrangement uses TRBV9 and TRBJ1-6, with D maybe TRBD1 (5 bases). V lost 4 bases, J lost 8 bases, and 13 bases lay in between. Germline CDR1 SGDLS, CDR2 YYNGEE. This CDR3 region has 14 residues. The CDR3 sequence is CASSPRGFDSPLHF. The CDR3 region has the DNA TGTGCCAGCAGCCCCCGGGGGTTTGATTCACCCCTCCACTTT.

This chain connects TRBV28 to TRBJ2-5, with TRBD1 identical over 8 bases. Trimming at V came to 5 bases and at J to 3 bases, leaving 8 bases not matched to a gene. Germline CDR1 MDHEN, CDR2 SYDVKM. The CDR3 runs to 15 residues. Here the CDR3 reads CASSPQGALKETQYF. CDR3 nucleotides: TGTGCCAGCAGTCCGCAGGGGGCCTTGAAAGAGACCCAGTACTTC.